These T cell receptor beta chains were read from a single sample in a study of T cells in pancreatic ductal adenocarcinoma. Data came from immunoSEQ multiplex PCR; TCRdb stores just in-frame clones and leaves some out. The sample contains over 8,500 clones, roughly 67% of which appear only once. Sequencing used pancreatic tumor tissue. These receptors were collected from a human donor with pancreatic ductal adenocarcinoma. The CDR3 runs from the conserved cysteine through the conserved F or W. The order of the fields is CDR3 DNA, CDR3 protein, J gene, clone size, V gene, D gene. The D gene is left open where the match is weak. Clone sizes are given selectively: once, few, many, or a class where the clone is expanded.

DNA: TGCGCCAGCAGCCGCGGGGTGAACTACGAGCAGTACTTC
CDR3: CASSRGVNYEQYF
J: TRBJ2-7
size: NA
V: TRBV4-1
D: NA

DNA: TGCGCCAGCAGCTCAAACTCGCAGGGGGCGCCTCTTGAGACCCAGTACTTC
CDR3: CASSSNSQGAPLETQYF
J: TRBJ2-5
size: NA
V: TRBV5-1
D: TRBD1

DNA: TGTGCCAGCAGCCCCGGACTAGCCCTCGAGCAGTTCTTC
CDR3: CASSPGLALEQFF
J: TRBJ2-1
size: NA
V: TRBV11-2
D: TRBD2

DNA: TGCGCCAGCGCACAGGGGGTCATCACAGATACGCAGTATTTT
CDR3: CASAQGVITDTQYF
J: TRBJ2-3
size: NA
V: TRBV10-2
D: TRBD1

DNA: TGTGCCAGCAGTGAAGAAGACGATGAAAAACTGTTTTTT
CDR3: CASSEEDDEKLFF
J: TRBJ1-4
size: once
V: TRBV25-1
D: NA

DNA: TGTGCCAGCGGCCTTGGGGGGCCCTCCTACGAGCAGTACTTC
CDR3: CASGLGGPSYEQYF
J: TRBJ2-7
size: NA
V: TRBV27
D: NA

DNA: TGTGCCAGCAGCGTAGCGGGGGGGAATGAGCAGTTCTTC
CDR3: CASSVAGGNEQFF
J: TRBJ2-1
size: NA
V: TRBV9
D: TRBD2

DNA: TGTGCCAGCAGCCCGGGACGTGTTTTCGAGCAGTACTTC
CDR3: CASSPGRVFEQYF
J: TRBJ2-7
size: NA
V: TRBV13
D: NA

DNA: TGTGCCAGCAACGGCGGATCCTACGAGCAGTACTTC
CDR3: CASNGGSYEQYF
J: TRBJ2-7
size: NA
V: TRBV7-9
D: NA

DNA: TGCAGCGTCGGAGGGGGGACACCCAATCAGCCCCAGCATTTT
CDR3: CSVGGGTPNQPQHF
J: TRBJ1-5
size: NA
V: TRBV29-1
D: NA

DNA: TGTGCCAGCAGTGGGTCGAATACGCAGTATTTT
CDR3: CASSGSNTQYF
J: TRBJ2-3
size: NA
V: TRBV2
D: NA

DNA: TGTGCCAGCAGCTTATCAGGGGGCGGGAACAATGAGCAGTTCTTC
CDR3: CASSLSGGGNNEQFF
J: TRBJ2-1
size: NA
V: TRBV7-3
D: TRBD1

DNA: TGTGCCAGCAGCCAAGACATAGGGACTAGCGGGGTTGAGCAGTACTTC
CDR3: CASSQDIGTSGVEQYF
J: TRBJ2-7
size: NA
V: TRBV4-2
D: TRBD2

DNA: TGTGCCAGCAGTTTATGGACAGGGGGCTATGGCTACACCTTC
CDR3: CASSLWTGGYGYTF
J: TRBJ1-2
size: once
V: TRBV28
D: TRBD1

DNA: TGCAGCGTTGCGGCTAGCGAGGTCTACAATGAGCAGTTCTTC
CDR3: CSVAASEVYNEQFF
J: TRBJ2-1
size: NA
V: TRBV29-1
D: NA

DNA: TGTGCCAGCAGGGAACAGGGGATAAGCACTGAAGCTTTCTTT
CDR3: CASREQGISTEAFF
J: TRBJ1-1
size: NA
V: TRBV2
D: TRBD1

DNA: TGTGCCAGCAGTACCCCTCATCAGCCCCAGCATTTT
CDR3: CASSTPHQPQHF
J: TRBJ1-5
size: NA
V: TRBV28
D: NA